A selection of T cell receptor beta chains follows, all from one sample in a study of T cell responses to AZD1222 COVID-19 vaccine. TCRdb's copy holds only in-frame clones and misses some; the assay was immunoSEQ multiplex PCR. The sample records 150,000 to 200,000 clones, roughly 93% being singletons. The sequencing here drew on peripheral blood, taken on day 0 of AZD1222 vaccination. These receptors were collected from an adult in good health. Both conserved end residues are trimmed from each CDR3.

TRBV10-3	TRBJ2-5	AIRDGTAETQY
TRBV14	TRBJ1-3	ASSYSDRISGNTIY
TRBV5-1	TRBJ1-1	ASSSSRLEAF
TRBV30	TRBJ2-1	AWSRGQNNEQF
TRBV25-1	TRBJ1-2	ASSGQGAGYGYT
TRBV4-2	TRBJ2-3	ASSYTASGGGFTDTQY
TRBV28	TRBJ1-5	ASSLDTGAGQPQH
TRBV7-2	TRBJ2-3	ASSFLSAGGRADTQY
TRBV5-4	TRBJ2-3	ASSLGGGTDTQY
TRBV6-5	TRBJ2-7	ASSYGTGTYEQY
TRBV4-1	TRBJ1-1	ASSQDRGVTEAF
TRBV20-1	TRBJ2-1	SASGPGLYYNEQF
TRBV7-3	TRBJ2-3	ASSFRGADTQY
TRBV4-2	TRBJ2-6	ASSQDLSSGANVLT
TRBV5-3	TRBJ1-1	ASPTGCRKNTEAF
TRBV28	TRBJ2-3	ASQTLDTQY
TRBV5-1	TRBJ1-5	ASSLDGFDQPQH
TRBV6-2/TRBV6-3	TRBJ2-1	ASSSEVGTGTYNEQF
TRBV10-3	TRBJ2-5	AISEEQGRETQY
TRBV10-3	TRBJ2-7	AISESGQGYEQY
TRBV6-1	TRBJ1-1	ASSDQLMNTEAF
TRBV7-2	TRBJ1-1	ASSFWSRATEAF
TRBV19	TRBJ2-2	ASSRLQFPGELF
TRBV7-9	TRBJ1-2	ASSSGTGEDLDGYT
TRBV4-2	TRBJ2-1	ASSQPGEQF
TRBV7-8	TRBJ1-6	ASSLAGSSPLH
TRBV11-2	TRBJ2-1	ASSLDEGSFNEQF
TRBV12-3/TRBV12-4	TRBJ1-1	ASSLRGHTEAF
TRBV27	TRBJ1-5	ASSLRGIVRSGDQPQH
TRBV6-6	TRBJ1-2	ASSSGGGYT
TRBV6-5	TRBJ1-4	ASSYSALRGNEKLF
TRBV6-4	TRBJ1-1	ASSQTRNTEAF